This TCR beta chain is from a study of blood T cell repertoires in COVID-19 (dated by TCRdb to about 2020). At the level of the whole study: Samples covering the acute and convalescent phases of COVID-19 were provided by collaborators in the United States, Italy and Spain. The material from the prospective study consisted of cDNA or gDNA derived from T cells, B-cell-depleted T cells, or PBMCs. Subjects who had been exposed to COVID-19, were actively infected with it, or had recovered from it provided the deeply sampled blood TCRbeta repertoires that made up the dataset. A freely available public database, intended as a resource for researchers studying the immune response to SARS-CoV-2, is where the repertoires were released. Samples came from the ongoing ImmuneRACE study (first 160 participants) plus 1,254 subjects from 6 global collaborators. Sample metadata almost always included a de-identified subject ID, COVID-19 status, age in years and sex. Where available, HLA class I and class II types were obtained from metadata supplied by the sample provider rather than from assay-based typing. What the study reported, not specific to this receptor: How much clinical and demographic metadata was included differed by source and by participant, and the metadata was provided uncurated.

Unmatched junction bases come to 14, with V trimmed by 4 bases and J by 4 bases. As encoded in the germline V gene, CDR1 is SGHTA while CDR2 is FQGTGA. Counted from cysteine to phenylalanine, this CDR3 has 18 amino acids. The only DNA kept is the CDR3, 54 bases in frame from the first base. As regards this clone: Its antigen is unknown. Per-base qualities were not stored, and no clone one base away is much larger.

The collaborating institutions used their own protocols to collect whole blood in K2EDTA tubes. For TCRbeta analysis, collaborator samples were shipped as frozen whole blood, as isolated PBMCs, or as DNA extracted from either sample type. TCRbeta CDR3 regions were amplified from genomic DNA using the immunoSEQ Assay, a bias-controlled multiplex PCR. The published analysis was carried out like this. Nucleated cell counts per sample were estimated from amplification of reference gene primers within the assay. To quantify the absolute abundance of each unique TCRbeta CDR3 rearrangement, sequence reads were collapsed and filtered. For each sample, productive Simpson clonality was calculated as the square root of Simpson's diversity index over productive rearrangements. Here the immuneACCESS table is served through TCRdb, limited to in-frame sequences with V and J called. Missing clones are a known gap in these copies; in checked studies unresolved V genes cover under half, and the rest lacks a known reason. From that table come the V and J calls and clone size; the DNA was used to work out D and trimming. The sample data list around 250,000 clones, and roughly 80% of these were observed just once. 3.4% of the sample belongs to the ten largest clones.

The specimen sequenced was peripheral blood. The clonotype comes from a woman younger than 35 with acute or convalescent COVID-19. The V and J segments used are TRBV7-3 and TRBJ2-1; 9 nucleotides in the junction match TRBD1. The CDR3 has the sequence CASSSGTGNPSGYNEQFF. At the DNA level, the sequence is TGTGCCAGCAGCTCCGGGACAGGGAACCCCTCGGGATACAATGAGCAGTTCTTC. Joined to the reference TRBV7-3 and TRBJ2-1 proteins, this CDR3 gives the full variable domain: GAGVSQTPSNKVTEKGKYVELRCDPISGHTALYWYRQSLGQGPEFLIYFQGTGAADDSGLPNDRFFAVRPEGSVSTLKIQRTERGDSAVYLCASSSGTGNPSGYNEQFFGPGTRLTVL.